Each of the 20 T cell receptor beta chains below was sequenced from the same sample in a study of molecular identifiers for immune sequencing clone quantification. TCRdb itself ran the PCR reads through MiXCR, one entry per CDR3 protein. The table lists about 510,000 distinct CDR3 sequences, around a fifth of them singletons. What was sequenced was naive CD8+ T cells from blood, with Jurkat cell RNA spiked in. Subset described: FACS-sorted CD8+CD4-CCR7+CD45RA+ naive T cells. These receptors originate from a human donor in good health. Some libraries in this study had Jurkat cell RNA spiked in.

A note on this clonotype: This may stem from a read error, because a much larger clone lies one nucleotide away. CDR3 protein: CASSLGIGFYEQYF. CDR3 DNA sequence: TGTGCCAGCAGCTTGGGGATAGGGTTCTACGAGCAGTACTTC. The genes are TRBV5-6 and TRBJ2-7; no firm D call. V shed 0 bases and J shed 3 bases, with 10 bases lying between them. CDR1 SGHDT and CDR2 YYEEEE come from the germline V gene. The CDR3 contains 14 residues.

Many counts were recorded for this clonotype. DNA for the CDR3: TGTGCCACCAGCAGAGATCGCGGGGTGATCATCACAGATACGCAGTATTTT. Amino acid sequence: CATSRDRGVIITDTQYF. The genes are TRBV15 and TRBJ2-3, with a tentative D call TRBD2 (6 bases). V was cut by 0 bases and J by 2 bases, with 15 bases left in between. The CDR3 extends over 17 amino acids. The V gene's germline CDR1 is LNHNV and CDR2 YYDKDF (reference sequence).

V is TRBV9 and J is TRBJ2-5, with 16 bases that match TRBD2. V gave up 3 bases and J gave up 5 bases; unmatched junction bases: 7. This CDR3 is 17 amino acids long. Germline V gene data show CDR1 as SGDLS and CDR2 as YYNGEE. CDR3 coding DNA: TGTGCCAGCAGCGCTACCGGGACTAGCGGGAGGGGTGAGACCCAGTACTTC. Amino acid sequence: CASSATGTSGRGETQYF. Full variable domain (remainder filled in from reference TRBV9 and TRBJ2-5): DSGVTQTPKHLITATGQRVTLRCSPRSGDLSVYWYQQSLDQGLQFLIQYYNGEERAKGNILERFSAQQFPDLHSELNLSSLELGDSALYFCASSATGTSGRGETQYFGPGTRLLVL.

This clonotype was detected ten times or more. The V call is TRBV7-9, the J call TRBJ1-1; tentative D call: TRBD1 (5 bases). This CDR3 contains 13 residues. The V end was cut by 8 bases, the J end by 8 bases, with 18 bases between. The germline V gene has CDR1 SEHNR and CDR2 FQNEAQ (reference sequence). CDR3 nucleotides: TGTGCCAGCCAAAGCTTAGTTGGGGGAGAAGCTTTCTTT. This codes for CASQSLVGGEAFF.

Concerning this clonotype itself: One base away lies a much larger clone, so this may be a sequencing read error. The chain uses TRBV21-1 and TRBJ2-3; the table's D call TRBD1 went unverified against the DNA. TRBV21-1 is tagged as a pseudogene. The CDR3 consists of 17 residues. CDR3 residues: CAISKVGRGDSTDTQYF. CDR3 DNA: TGTGCCATCAGCAAAGTTGGAAGGGGGGATAGCACAGATACGCAGTATTTT.

In the case of this clonotype: Germline and junction disagree at one end, which may indicate a read error. This chain connects TRBV18 to TRBJ1-3; D gene uncertain. Per the germline V gene, CDR1 is KGHSH and CDR2 is LQKENI. The length of the CDR3 is 15 residues. The CDR3 loop is CASTPGFLSGNTIYF. The CDR3, as DNA: TGTGCCAGCACACCCGGGTTCCTCTCTGGAAACACCATATATTTT.

Details on this clonotype: At one end the junction does not follow the germline gene, possibly because of a read error. This chain uses TRBV28 with TRBJ2-3; D perhaps matches TRBD1 (5 bases). The CDR3 consists of 15 residues. CDR1 MDHEN and CDR2 SYDVKM come from the germline V gene. CDR3 residues: CASSYRGISTDMQYF. The DNA of the CDR3 is TGTGCCAGCAGCTATAGGGGAATTAGCACAGATATGCAGTATTTT.

This clonotype was seen a few times. The chain has TRBV5-3 and TRBJ2-7; 8 bases are a match to TRBD2. TRBV5-3 is annotated as an ORF whose role is uncertain. With 3 bases clipped from V and 11 bases from J, the junction kept 10 bases outside the gene matches. This CDR3 region has 13 residues. CDR3 DNA: TGTGCCAGAAGCTCCCAGGGACTAGGATGGGAGTACTTC. Translating it yields CARSSQGLGWEYF.

This clonotype was seen at least ten times. This rearrangement joins TRBV6-5 to TRBJ1-1; D remains ambiguous. This CDR3 region has 13 residues. Between the trimmed V and J ends, which lost 2 bases and 4 bases, there was a span of 8 bases. Per germline, CDR1 MNHEY and CDR2 SVGAGI. The CDR3 DNA sequence: TGTGCCAGCAGTTACAACGAGGGCACTGAAGCTTTCTTT. It translates to CASSYNEGTEAFF.

The CDR3 coding sequence is TGTGCCAGCAGTTTATTCGGGGTAAGCAATCAGCCCCAGCATTTT. Translation gives CASSLFGVSNQPQHF. This chain links TRBV28 with TRBJ1-5, with no clear D. The CDR3 has 15 residues. V shed 1 base and J shed 1 base, with 8 bases lying between them. Germline V gives CDR1 MDHEN, CDR2 SYDVKM.

This clonotype was found a few times. The rearrangement links TRBV20-1 to TRBJ2-1; 7 bases are shared with TRBD2. Germline V gene sequence: CDR1 DFQATT, CDR2 SNEGSKA (reference sequence). This CDR3 contains 14 residues. Trimming took 0 bases from V and 6 from J; bases not matched to a gene: 5. The CDR3 DNA follows: TGCAGTGCTAGAGACCGGTCTAGCGGCAATGAGCAGTTCTTC. It yields the protein CSARDRSSGNEQFF.

This clonotype appeared many times. The chain has TRBV5-4 and TRBJ2-3; 7 nucleotides match TRBD1. CDR3 length: 15 amino acids. The germline V gene encodes CDR1 SGHNT and CDR2 YYREEE (reference sequence). V shed 4 bases, J shed 1 base, and the junction held 6 bases outside the gene matches. The CDR3 is CASSPTGTGTDTQYF. CDR3 in DNA: TGTGCCAGCAGCCCGACCGGGACAGGCACAGATACGCAGTATTTT. Based on the CDR3 plus reference TRBV5-4 and TRBJ2-3, the full variable domain is ETGVTQSPTHLIKTRGQQVTLRCSSQSGHNTVSWYQQALGQGPQFIFQYYREEENGRGNFPPRFSGLQFPNYSSELNVNALELDDSALYLCASSPTGTGTDTQYFGPGTRLTVL.

This clonotype showed up many times. CDR3 residues: CSARDLGQDTGELFF. The CDR3 DNA sequence: TGCAGTGCTAGAGATCTCGGACAGGACACCGGGGAGCTGTTTTTT. The chain couples TRBV20-1 to TRBJ2-2; 7 bases line up with TRBD1. In germline, CDR1 is DFQATT, CDR2 SNEGSKA (reference sequence). The CDR3 sequence is 15 residues long. The V gene end was trimmed by 0 bases and the J gene end by 3 bases; junction bases not matched to a gene: 4.

The chain is built from TRBV12-3 or TRBV12-4 and TRBJ1-4; D is uncertain. The V end lost 4 bases, the J end lost 1 base, and 7 bases lay between the germline ends. The CDR3 consists of 14 residues. In DNA form, the CDR3 reads TGTGCCAGCAGTTCTGGACGAACTAATGAAAAACTGTTTTTT. As protein: CASSSGRTNEKLFF.

This clonotype occurred many times. This chain connects TRBV24-1 to TRBJ2-1; D unclear. V was cut by 6 bases and J by 0 bases, with 8 bases left in between. CDR3 size: 14 residues. The germline gives CDR1 KGHDR, CDR2 SFDVKD. The CDR3 DNA reads TGTGCCACCAGTAGTAAAAGCTCCTACAATGAGCAGTTCTTC. Translating it yields CATSSKSSYNEQFF.

As concerns this clonotype: Relative to the germline gene, one junction end is altered; a read error may explain this. The genes are TRBV6-5 and TRBJ2-5; TRBD2 matches at 8 bases. Looked up from germline, CDR1 is MNHEY and CDR2 is SVGAGI. The CDR3 consists of 13 residues. The CDR3 here is CASSYGQRETRYF. As DNA, the CDR3 is TGTGCCAGCAGTTACGGGCAGCGGGAGACCCGGTACTTC.

A remark on this clonotype: This could be a read error, since a much larger clone is one nucleotide away. The chain is built from TRBV27 and TRBJ2-7; TRBD2 is a possible D gene (6 bases). V gave up 5 bases and J gave up 6 bases, with 20 bases separating them. The CDR3 has 15 residues. Per germline, CDR1 MNHEY and CDR2 SMNVEV (reference sequence). CDR3 loop: CASSPLRLVRREQYF. CDR3 nucleotide sequence: TGTGCCAGCAGTCCCCTCCGACTAGTCCGGCGCGAGCAGTACTTC.

Of note for this clonotype: A junction end diverges from the germline sequence, so it may reflect a read error. CDR3 in amino acids: CAGSESGGYNEQFF. CDR3 in DNA: TGTGCCGGCAGTGAGAGCGGGGGGTACAATGAGCAGTTCTTC. The J gene is TRBJ2-1, the V gene TRBV2; 9 bases are a match to TRBD2. The CDR3 consists of 14 residues. Germline lookup yields CDR1 SNHLY and CDR2 FYNNEI.

The sample holds many counts of this clonotype. The chain is built from TRBV9 and TRBJ1-3; D not certain. CDR3 length: 12 residues. Germline loops: CDR1 SGDLS, CDR2 YYNGEE. Between the trimmed V and J ends, which lost 3 bases and 6 bases, there was a span of 7 bases. The CDR3 sequence is CASSGSENTIYF. The CDR3 coding sequence is TGTGCCAGCAGCGGGTCCGAAAACACCATATATTTT.

This clonotype was found many times. This chain uses TRBV12-3 or TRBV12-4 with TRBJ2-1; possibly TRBD1 for D (5 bases). With 6 bases removed from V and 7 bases from J, the gap between germline ends came to 13 bases. This CDR3 has 13 residues. CDR3 amino acids: CASSSPDTNEQFF. The CDR3 coding sequence is TGTGCCAGCAGCTCTCCGGACACAAATGAGCAGTTCTTC.